This T cell receptor (beta chain) is from a study of blood T cell repertoires in COVID-19. Some clones are missing from TCRdb's copy, which holds only in-frame ones; the method was immunoSEQ multiplex PCR. The data hold about 48,000 clones, with about nine tenths observed a single time. The sequenced sample consisted of peripheral blood. This receptor was obtained from a woman older than 75 with acute or convalescent COVID-19.

The CDR3 bases are TGTGCCAGTAGTAGCCGGGAGGGGAGGGTTCAGCCCCAGCATTTT. Encoded protein: CASSSREGRVQPQHF. The chain is built from TRBV19 and TRBJ1-5; weak D call: TRBD1 (5 bases). Germline assignment: CDR1 LNHDA and CDR2 SQIVND (reference sequence). CDR3 length: 15 amino acids. The germline V and J ends were trimmed by 4 bases and 6 bases, with 16 bases remaining between them. The full variable domain, in which reference TRBV19 and TRBJ1-5 provide the parts outside the CDR3, is DGGITQSPKYLFRKEGQNVTLSCEQNLNHDAMYWYRQDPGQGLRLIYYSQIVNDFQKGDIAEGYSVSREKKESFPLTVTSAQKNPTAFYLCASSSREGRVQPQHFGDGTRLSIL.